The entry that follows covers one T cell receptor beta chain sequence. Its antigen is undetermined. The data originate from a study of cytomegalovirus exposure and HLA in healthy donors. Study at large: The 95 to 150 validation repertoires, a later analysis reported, used the same platform as the approximately 670 first-cohort repertoires. Study-level points and caveats: Cytomegalovirus-associated TCR beta chains were listed, numbering roughly 150.

TCRdb keeps only in-frame clones here, not all; method: immunoSEQ multiplex PCR. The sample has roughly 280,000 clones; just over 85% are singletons. The source of this sequence is a woman younger than 30 in good health and CMV-seronegative. Material: PBMCs.

In DNA form, the CDR3 reads TGTGCCAGCAGTGGACAGCTCTATGGCTACACCTTC. This gives the protein CASSGQLYGYTF. The V and J genes are TRBV2 and TRBJ1-2, with D possibly being TRBD1 (5 bases). V gave up 4 bases and J gave up 4 bases, with 7 bases separating them. The CDR3 runs to 12 residues. The V gene's germline CDR1 is SNHLY and CDR2 FYNNEI.